The entry that follows covers one TCR beta chain sequence. The clone's antigen remains unknown. The input lacks base qualities; no much larger clone sits a single base away. This record comes from a study of shared clonotypes between healthy human individuals (dated by TCRdb to the early 2020s). Notes on the research overall: The cohort comprised a couple of women and a few men aged 18 to 49 years. To increase sequencing depth and limit assay-specific biases, different laboratories used diverse techniques to prepare libraries and sequence TCR repertoires. Blood TCR repertoires of about five healthy adults were deeply sequenced to estimate repertoire size and the extent of clonotype sharing between individuals. Each donor's leukapheresis produced roughly between about 0.9 and 9.5 billion PBMCs. For each donor, CD4 naive and CD4 memory were each run on three plates, CD8 naive on two plates, and CD8 memory on one plate. The research as a whole found: Because the study included a small number of donors, the genetic and exposure-history diversity represented was limited. Clonotypes shared by all four sorted-subset donors showed higher generation probabilities than non-shared clonotypes. Pairwise subsampling led to the expectation that sequencing depth would affect the degree of clonotype sharing among donors. Sampling was restricted to blood, and TCR repertoires in tissue are likely to differ from TCR repertoires in blood. When a handful of donors were compared, the shared fraction of clonotypes was 5% to 6.5% for naive CD4, over 3% for naive CD8, more than 2% for memory CD4, and less than 0.5% for memory CD8. Rarefaction of sorted-subset datasets indicated incomplete sequencing despite the large sequencing depth. Naive subsets generally had larger estimated clonotype richness than memory subsets.

Using the deep immunoSEQ assay, multiplex PCR amplified TCR CDR3 regions from genomic DNA. For each cell subset, the extracted genomic DNA was distributed evenly across all wells of several immunoSEQ 96-well plates, and each plate served as one replicate. For sorted subsets, roughly 200 ng of genomic DNA, equivalent to tens of thousands of T cell genomes, went into each replicate PCR. Purified libraries were measured with a Qubit 3.0 fluorometer, size-checked on a Bioanalyzer 2100, and measured again with the KAPA Library Quantification kit. A separate single-read 150-cycle Illumina NextSeq 550 flow cell was used to sequence each immunoSEQ 96-well plate. The published analysis was carried out like this. The immunoSEQ output contained only junctional sequences without quality scores, so filtering could not match that applied to full-length reads. Sequences were annotated with PyIR, a Python wrapper for IgBLAST v1.9, and V/J genes and CDR3 were assigned using IMGT germline references. Reads were removed for weak V/J assignments (E-value above 1e-6), missing CDR3, stop codons, out-of-frame junctions, or ambiguous translated residues. V3J clonotypes were defined as sequences sharing the same inferred V gene, J gene, and CDR3 amino acid sequence. Percentage overlap between repertoires was calculated by dividing the number of shared unique clonotypes by the size of the smaller repertoire. Three approaches were used to assess repertoire richness: RTK rarefaction, the Chao1 estimator, and Recon v2.1 estimates of unobserved clonotypes. Generation probabilities for all TCRbeta clonotypes obtained by the gDNA method from a handful of donors were computed using OLGA. Not all clones reach the TCRdb copy of this immuneACCESS table, which keeps in-frame sequences only. Checked studies attribute under half of the gap to unresolved V genes and leave the rest unexplained. The V and J calls and the clone size are those of that table, but D and trimming were determined from the DNA. The sample table lists around 600,000 clones, roughly 96% of them with a count of one. The ten largest clones capture approximately 0.11% of the sample.

V is reduced by 6 bases and J by 2 bases, leaving a spacing of 10 bases between them. The germline V gene (reference sequence) provides CDR1 MNHEY and CDR2 SMNVEV. Counted from cysteine to phenylalanine, this CDR3 has 13 amino acids. CDR3 DNA only is kept here, 39 bases in frame from base 1. CD8 naive samples consisted of CD45RO-negative cells that were positively selected for CCR7, yielding a CD45RA+CCR7+ population without TemRA cells. Donors were healthy HIV-negative adults with no recently reported acute infections or vaccinations. Every donor was a Caucasian adult residing in Nashville, Tennessee, USA. Blood was collected by leukapheresis, and PBMCs were isolated by Ficoll-Histopaque density gradient centrifugation and then cryopreserved in liquid nitrogen vapor phase. Analytical flow cytometry was used to check the purity and quantity of each magnetically sorted T cell population. From each sorted fraction, genomic DNA was isolated and quantified by UV absorbance on a Nanodrop 2000c.

Sequencing used naive CD8+ T cells sorted from blood. Explained via the paper, the cell subset or site label denotes: CD45RA+CCR7+. The rearranged segments are TRBV27 and TRBJ1-1, with TRBD1 tentatively as D gene (6 bases match). The sequence was obtained from a young woman in good health. The nucleotides read TGTGCCAGCAGGACACAGGGCAACACTGAAGCTTTCTTT. Protein translation: CASRTQGNTEAFF.